A single sample is the source of the 27 T cell receptor beta chains below, sequenced in a study of beta chain features in type 1 diabetes. Study results and limitations: The study found moderately but significantly shorter TCRB CDR3s in all four CD4+ subsets of Type 1 diabetes patients.

These receptors' targets are unknown. The isolated RNA, all of it, was reverse transcribed, so expressed TCRB transcripts were what got sequenced. Data came from immunoSEQ multiplex PCR; TCRdb stores just in-frame clones and leaves some out. The table records roughly 300,000 clones, 14% of them present only once. The source material was naive CD4+ T cells from blood. The receptors derive from a man in his thirties or forties with type 1 diabetes.

This clone was observed a handful of times. This chain uses TRBV5-1 with TRBJ2-5; D might be TRBD2 (5 bases). This CDR3 contains 14 residues. Germline V gene lookup returns CDR1 SGHRS and CDR2 YFSETQ. Trimming removed 3 bases from V and 1 base from J, with 10 bases in between. This CDR3 is CASSYERAQETQYF. The DNA for the CDR3 is TGCGCCAGCAGCTATGAGAGGGCCCAAGAGACCCAGTACTTC.

This clone was picked up one time. The rearrangement joins TRBV7-8 to TRBJ2-1; a weak D match, TRBD1 (5 bases). V was shortened by 5 bases and J by 0 bases, with 14 bases between the two germline ends. Germline loops: CDR1 SGHVS, CDR2 FQNEAQ. The CDR3 is made up of 16 amino acids. CDR3 DNA sequence: TGTGCCAGCAGCCGACGACAGACCAGCTCCTACAATGAGCAGTTCTTC. Protein: CASSRRQTSSYNEQFF.

This clone was seen a handful of times. This chain uses TRBV18 with TRBJ2-3, with 11 bases matching TRBD2. Looked up from germline, CDR1 is KGHSH and CDR2 is LQKENI. V was pared by 6 bases and J by 5 bases, with 4 bases of the junction left unmatched. The CDR3 is made up of 14 amino acids. The CDR3 reads CASSLLAGGDTQYF. As DNA, the CDR3 is TGTGCCAGCTCGCTTCTAGCGGGAGGAGATACGCAGTATTTT.

The chain combines TRBV27 with TRBJ2-7; TRBD1 is a possible D gene (6 bases). This CDR3 comprises 13 residues. Germline-derived CDR1 and CDR2 are MNHEY and SMNVEV (reference sequence). The V and J ends lost 6 bases and 3 bases respectively, with 12 bases between them. The CDR3 nucleotides read TGTGCCAGCAGATCCCTGGACAGCTACGAGCAGTACTTC. Its translation: CASRSLDSYEQYF.

The chain uses TRBV2 and TRBJ1-5; D is perhaps TRBD1 (6 bases). Between the trimmed V and J ends, which lost 6 bases and 4 bases, there was a span of 10 bases. Per the germline V gene, CDR1 is SNHLY and CDR2 is FYNNEI. The CDR3 consists of 13 residues. The CDR3 reads CASSGQRNQPQHF. In nucleotides, the CDR3 is TGTGCCAGCAGCGGACAGAGAAATCAGCCCCAGCATTTT.

This chain links TRBV7-8 with TRBJ2-5; 11 bases align to TRBD1. This CDR3 is built from 14 residues. The germline CDR1 and CDR2 sequences are SGHVS and FQNEAQ. V shed 5 bases, J shed 4 bases, and the junction held 3 bases outside the gene matches. The CDR3 DNA sequence: TGTGCCAGCAGCCCTGGGACAGGGGGAGAGACCCAGTACTTC. Amino acids: CASSPGTGGETQYF.

The chain employs TRBV11-2 and TRBJ1-2; D unclear. V lost 0 bases and J lost 2, with 7 bases in between. This CDR3 has 14 amino acids. Per the germline V gene, CDR1 is SGHAT and CDR2 is FQNNGV. The CDR3 reads CASSLDPGNYGYTF. The CDR3 DNA follows: TGTGCCAGCAGCTTAGATCCAGGCAACTATGGCTACACCTTC. Full variable domain (missing parts from reference TRBV11-2 and TRBJ1-2): EAGVAQSPRYKIIEKRQSVAFWCNPISGHATLYWYQQILGQGPKLLIQFQNNGVVDDSQLPKDRFSAERLKGVDSTLKIQPAKLEDSAVYLCASSLDPGNYGYTFGSGTRLTVV.

This clone has just a few counts. V gene TRBV21-1 combines with J gene TRBJ2-1; the table assigns TRBD2, which was not confirmed against the DNA. TRBV21-1 is designated a pseudogene. The CDR3 totals 17 residues. CDR3 DNA: TGTGCCAGCAGCAAAATACTGACTAGCGGGAATATCGATGAGCAGTTCTTC. Encoded protein: CASSKILTSGNIDEQFF.

This chain connects TRBV28 to TRBJ2-7, with a possible D match to TRBD2 (6 bases). This CDR3 has 16 amino acids. Germline V CDR1 and CDR2: MDHEN, SYDVKM. V lost 2 bases and J 0 bases, leaving 14 bases between the germline ends. The CDR3 nucleotides read TGTGCCAGCAGTTTACCCGGGGGTCTGTCCTCCTACGAGCAGTACTTC. Its translation is CASSLPGGLSSYEQYF.

The V call is TRBV7-3, the J call TRBJ1-3, with D perhaps TRBD1 (5 bases). The CDR3 extends over 14 amino acids. Germline values: CDR1 SGHTA, CDR2 FQGTGA. The ends were cut back, 5 bases at V and 2 bases at J, with 10 bases in the middle. Here the CDR3 reads CASSPDITGNTIYF. The DNA of the CDR3 is TGTGCCAGCAGCCCGGACATAACTGGAAACACCATATATTTT.

The chain recombines TRBV5-1 with TRBJ1-4; D remains ambiguous. Germline V lookup: CDR1 SGHRS, CDR2 YFSETQ. The length of the CDR3 is 15 residues. Trimming left V 4 bases short and J 3 bases short, with 13 bases between. CDR3 in amino acids: CASSIGGLANEKLFF. The CDR3 region has the DNA TGCGCCAGCAGCATCGGCGGGTTGGCTAATGAAAAACTGTTTTTT.

This clone has a handful of counts. This chain joins TRBV7-2 and TRBJ2-3, with D hard to call. This CDR3 is built from 15 residues. Trimming stripped 1 base from V and 1 base from J, with 9 bases between. Germline loops: CDR1 SGHTA, CDR2 FQGNSA. CDR3 bases: TGTGCCAGCAGCTTAGATGTTGCGGGCACAGATACGCAGTATTTT. Translated, it gives CASSLDVAGTDTQYF.

This clone was counted a few times. The V call is TRBV6-5, the J call TRBJ2-7; 9 nucleotides line up with TRBD1. V was clipped by 6 bases and J by 2 bases; unmatched bases: 5. The germline gives CDR1 MNHEY, CDR2 SVGAGI. The CDR3 sequence is 14 residues long. In DNA form, the CDR3 reads TGTGCCAGCAGGTCCGGGACAGGGACCTACGAGCAGTACTTC. Translation: CASRSGTGTYEQYF.

The rearrangement uses TRBV4-3 and TRBJ2-1, with 8 nucleotides matching TRBD2. The V and J ends lost 0 bases and 3 bases, in that order; junction bases with no gene match: 1. The germline CDR1 and CDR2 sequences are LGHNA and YSLEER. The CDR3 covers 15 residues. The CDR3 sequence: CASSQELADYNEQFF. The CDR3 region has the DNA TGCGCCAGCAGCCAAGAACTAGCGGACTACAATGAGCAGTTCTTC.

V is TRBV7-9 and J is TRBJ1-1; D perhaps matches TRBD1 (6 bases). Germline assignment: CDR1 SEHNR and CDR2 FQNEAQ (reference sequence). Trimming took 0 bases from V and 6 from J, leaving 8 bases between them. This CDR3 is 13 amino acids long. As DNA, the CDR3 is TGTGCCAGCAGCTTAGCCAGGGGCCCTGAAGCTTTCTTT. Translating it yields CASSLARGPEAFF.

This clone was counted a few times. This chain links TRBV7-3 with TRBJ1-5; perhaps TRBD1 as D (5 bases). Trimming left V 5 bases short and J 0 bases short, with 20 bases between. This CDR3 is 18 amino acids long. Germline V gives CDR1 SGHTA, CDR2 FQGTGA. CDR3 in DNA: TGTGCCAGCAGCACTCCGGACAAGGACGGCGATAGCAATCAGCCCCAGCATTTT. Translated: CASSTPDKDGDSNQPQHF.

This clone occurred a few times. This rearrangement joins TRBV2 to TRBJ2-2; unclear D gene. Germline V gene data show CDR1 as SNHLY and CDR2 as FYNNEI. The CDR3 spans 14 residues. Trimming took 0 bases from V and 4 from J, leaving 6 bases between them. The CDR3 protein is CASSEAGSTGELFF. CDR3 coding DNA: TGTGCCAGCAGTGAAGCGGGCTCCACCGGGGAGCTGTTTTTT. Full variable domain (missing parts from reference TRBV2 and TRBJ2-2): EPEVTQTPSHQVTQMGQEVILRCVPISNHLYFYWYRQILGQKVEFLVSFYNNEISEKSEIFDDQFSVERPDGSNFTLKIRSTKLEDSAMYFCASSEAGSTGELFFGEGSRLTVL.

The rearrangement joins TRBV5-1 to TRBJ2-1; 7 positions agree with TRBD1. The CDR3 contains 15 residues. Germline assignment: CDR1 SGHRS and CDR2 YFSETQ. The V segment lost 4 bases and the J segment 6 bases; nucleotides outside the gene matches: 10. The CDR3 region is CASSAGTDPFNEQFF. CDR3 nucleotides: TGCGCCAGCAGCGCAGGGACAGATCCATTCAATGAGCAGTTCTTC.

The J gene is TRBJ2-3, the V gene TRBV29-1; D perhaps matches TRBD1 (5 bases). In germline, CDR1 is SQVTM, CDR2 ANQGSEA. Trimming cost V 4 bases and J 0 bases, with 11 bases left between them. The CDR3 has 14 residues. The CDR3 loop is CSVAPGASTDTQYF. CDR3 coding DNA: TGCAGCGTTGCTCCTGGGGCTAGCACAGATACGCAGTATTTT.

This clone was recorded a few times. CDR3 sequence (DNA): TGTGCCAGCAGCTTAGGGACTAGCGGCTACAATGAGCAGTTCTTC. It is translated as CASSLGTSGYNEQFF. The chain combines TRBV7-2 with TRBJ2-1; 10 bases line up with TRBD2. The V and J ends lost 1 base and 3 bases, in that order; junction bases with no gene match: 0. The CDR3 is 15 amino acids. Germline V gene data show CDR1 as SGHTA and CDR2 as FQGNSA.

The chain links TRBV7-2 to TRBJ2-7; 8 bases line up with TRBD2. V was pared by 3 bases and J by 2 bases, with 6 bases of the junction left unmatched. Germline CDR1 and CDR2: SGHTA and FQGNSA. The CDR3 runs 15 residues. The chain's CDR3 is CASSFNAGGPYEQYF. Written as DNA, the CDR3 is TGTGCCAGCAGCTTTAATGCGGGAGGCCCCTACGAGCAGTACTTC. The variable domain in full, with the rest retrieved from reference TRBV7-2 and TRBJ2-7, is GAGVSQSPSNKVTEKGKDVELRCDPISGHTALYWYRQSLGQGLEFLIYFQGNSAPDKSGLPSDRFSAERTGGSVSTLTIQRTQQEDSAVYLCASSFNAGGPYEQYFGPGTRLTVT.

This clone was observed a few times. The chain links TRBV28 to TRBJ2-1, with D maybe TRBD1 (6 bases). This CDR3 contains 15 residues. V was trimmed by 6 bases and J by 6 bases, leaving 18 bases between them. CDR1 and CDR2 from the germline V gene are MDHEN and SYDVKM. The CDR3 bases are TGTGCCAGCAGCAATAACAGGGTTCGACTCAATGAGCAGTTCTTC. It specifies CASSNNRVRLNEQFF.

This clone was observed a handful of times. This chain connects TRBV4-3 to TRBJ2-7; 16 bases align to TRBD2. Germline lookup yields CDR1 LGHNA and CDR2 YSLEER. The CDR3 is made up of 20 amino acids. V trimming: 3 bases; J trimming: 0 bases; junction bases outside the gene matches: 11. CDR3 nucleotides: TGCGCCAGCAGCCAGAAGGTCGGGACTAGCGGGAGGGGGACCTCCTACGAGCAGTACTTC. Its translation is CASSQKVGTSGRGTSYEQYF.

The chain has TRBV28 and TRBJ1-2; 8 bases map to TRBD1. The ends lost 5 bases at V and 5 bases at J; junction bases unmatched: 10. Germline assignment: CDR1 MDHEN and CDR2 SYDVKM. CDR3 length: 15 residues. The CDR3 nucleotides are TGTGCCAGCAGTCCGGTGGACAGGGAAGGATATGGCTACACCTTC. Translation: CASSPVDREGYGYTF.

The chain recombines TRBV28 with TRBJ2-1, with 7 bases that match TRBD2. CDR3 length equals 15 residues. CDR1 is MDHEN, CDR2 SYDVKM, per germline. V was clipped by 5 bases and J by 8 bases; unmatched bases: 12. CDR3 region: CASSPAGEEKDEQFF. For the CDR3, the DNA is TGTGCCAGCAGTCCCGCGGGGGAGGAGAAGGATGAGCAGTTCTTC.

J is TRBJ2-5 and V is TRBV2; 13 nucleotides agree with TRBD2. The CDR3 totals 15 residues. V shed 4 bases and J 5 bases; nucleotides not matched to a gene: 4. In germline, CDR1 is SNHLY, CDR2 FYNNEI. CDR3 nucleotide sequence: TGTGCCAGCAGTGGGACTAGCGGGAGTTATGAGACCCAGTACTTC. It yields the protein CASSGTSGSYETQYF.

This sequence joins TRBV9 and TRBJ2-1, with TRBD1 matching 10 bases. Germline loops: CDR1 SGDLS, CDR2 YYNGEE. J was trimmed by 3 bases and V by 4 bases; bases with no gene match: 10. The CDR3 consists of 17 residues. The CDR3 region has the DNA TGTGCCAGCAGCCCGGGGGGTGGGGACAGGGGCTACAATGAGCAGTTCTTC. Amino acids: CASSPGGGDRGYNEQFF.